The source of this T cell receptor (beta chain) is a study of blood T cell repertoires in COVID-19. The data were produced by immunoSEQ multiplex PCR, yet TCRdb's version contains in-frame clones alone and is incomplete. The table includes fewer than 350,000 clones, roughly 88% detected once. This CDR3 region has 17 residues. Trimming pared 7 bases from V and 4 bases from J, leaving 23 bases between. Germline V lookup: CDR1 LNHDA, CDR2 SQIVND (reference sequence). The receptor was derived from a man aged 25 to 40 who had recovered from COVID-19. Input material: PBMCs or T cells enriched from blood (not recorded which). The gene calls are TRBV19 and TRBJ1-3; D gene unclear. The CDR3 loop reads CASITGNVHEGGNTIYF. The CDR3 DNA follows: TGTGCCAGTATCACGGGGAACGTCCACGAGGGAGGAAACACCATATATTTT.